The T cell receptor beta chain described here comes from a study of blood T cell repertoires in COVID-19. Looking at the study overall: T cells, B-cell-depleted T cells, or PBMCs supplied cDNA or gDNA.

Per the authors' pipeline: Amplified reference gene primers provided the basis for estimating nucleated cell counts. Sequenced by immunoSEQ multiplex PCR; TCRdb stores in-frame clones only, minus some. V, J and clone size are those of that table, while D and trimming were read from the DNA. The sample lists around 190,000 clones; approximately 84% were seen once. This CDR3 region has 16 residues. Deletions cut 4 bases from V and 7 bases from J, with 18 bases between. From germline, CDR1 is SGHTS and CDR2 YDEGEE. Specimen: peripheral blood. The clonotype was recovered from an elderly woman with acute or convalescent COVID-19. The chain has TRBV5-8 and TRBJ1-6; weak D call: TRBD1 (5 bases). In DNA, the CDR3 is TGTGCCAGCAGCCCGCCGGTGGGACTCCTCAATTCACCCCTCCACTTT. It codes for CASSPPVGLLNSPLHF.